This is a list of T cell receptor beta chains from one sample in a study of cytomegalovirus exposure and HLA in healthy donors. The table came from immunoSEQ multiplex PCR; TCRdb's copy has only in-frame clones and leaves some out. This table has more than 100,000 clones, over 65% appearing once. Source material: PBMCs. These receptors were taken from a woman in her twenties or thirties in good health and CMV-seropositive. The CDR3 runs from the conserved cysteine through the conserved F or W. A D gene is named only where the DNA matches it firmly. Clone size is stated in some rows and not others, as once, few, many or a class when expanded.

v_call	clone_size	d_call	j_call	cdr3_aa	cdr3_nt
TRBV7-9	once	TRBD2	TRBJ2-3	CASSSRGSGTRTDTQYF	TGTGCCAGCAGCTCCCGTGGTAGCGGGACACGCACAGATACGCAGTATTTT
TRBV6-6	NA	NA	TRBJ1-1	CASSSQNTEAFF	TGTGCCAGCAGTTCCCAGAACACTGAAGCTTTCTTT
TRBV7-9	NA	TRBD2	TRBJ2-7	CASSPILRGGDSYEQYF	TGTGCCAGCAGCCCAATACTTCGGGGGGGCGATTCCTACGAGCAGTACTTC
TRBV7-3	NA	TRBD2	TRBJ2-1	CASSFMAAGVNEQFF	TGTGCCAGCAGCTTTATGGCAGCGGGGGTCAATGAGCAGTTCTTC
TRBV30	NA	TRBD1	TRBJ1-2	CAWYKIGQGRHGYTF	TGTGCCTGGTATAAGATCGGACAGGGTAGGCATGGCTACACCTTC
TRBV18	NA	NA	TRBJ2-1	CASSPPSLDPYEQFF	TGTGCCAGCTCACCCCCCTCACTAGACCCGTATGAGCAGTTCTTC
TRBV27	NA	TRBD1	TRBJ2-1	CASRLQGLMNEQFF	TGTGCCAGCAGGCTACAGGGGTTAATGAATGAGCAGTTCTTC
TRBV4-1	NA	NA	TRBJ1-1	CASSHWTVNTEAFF	TGCGCCAGCAGCCACTGGACTGTGAACACTGAAGCTTTCTTT
TRBV4-3	NA	TRBD2	TRBJ2-2	CATSGAPNTGELFF	TGCGCCACCAGCGGGGCTCCGAACACCGGGGAGCTGTTTTTT
TRBV4-1	NA	TRBD2	TRBJ2-7	CASSPQPLKRGGEQYF	TGCGCCAGCAGCCCCCAGCCCCTTAAGCGGGGGGGGGAGCAGTACTTC
TRBV29-1	NA	NA	TRBJ1-6	CSVGDKGYSPLHF	TGCAGCGTTGGAGATAAGGGGTATTCACCCCTCCACTTT
TRBV30	NA	NA	TRBJ1-5	CAWSVRGGAINQPQHF	TGTGCCTGGAGTGTACGGGGCGGGGCGATAAATCAGCCCCAGCATTTT
TRBV19	many	NA	TRBJ1-1	CASREPGNTEAFF	TGTGCCAGTAGGGAACCAGGGAACACTGAAGCTTTCTTT
TRBV7-2	few	NA	TRBJ2-7	CASSSHYRNEQYF	TGTGCCAGCAGCTCGCACTACAGGAACGAGCAGTACTTC
TRBV5-1	NA	NA	TRBJ2-7	CASSLDGAYEQYF	TGCGCCAGCAGCTTGGATGGGGCCTACGAGCAGTACTTC
TRBV4-3	NA	NA	TRBJ2-7	CASSQTTDGTYEQYF	TGCGCCAGCAGCCAGACAACGGACGGGACCTACGAGCAGTACTTC
TRBV28	once	TRBD1	TRBJ2-3	CASSFPGQGRTDTQYF	TGTGCCAGCAGTTTCCCCGGACAGGGTCGCACAGATACGCAGTATTTT
TRBV27	NA	TRBD1	TRBJ2-1	CASSPQTTGVQVFF	TGTGCCAGCAGTCCTCAAACGACAGGGGTCCAAGTGTTCTTC
TRBV7-2	once	NA	TRBJ1-3	CASSLVQGGGNTIYF	TGTGCCAGCAGCTTAGTCCAGGGTGGAGGAAACACCATATATTTT
TRBV7-9	once	NA	TRBJ1-2	CASSLAGLGGYTF	TGTGCCAGCAGCTTAGCGGGACTGGGTGGCTACACCTTC
TRBV30	NA	NA	TRBJ1-6	CAWMRGPPDNSPLHF	TGTGCCTGGATGCGAGGGCCTCCGGATAATTCACCCCTCCACTTT
TRBV6-4	NA	NA	TRBJ2-3	CASSDHWDTQYF	TGTGCCAGCAGTGACCACTGGGATACGCAGTATTTT
TRBV28	NA	NA	TRBJ2-7	CASSTPGPTGEQYF	TGTGCCAGCAGCACCCCTGGGCCTACGGGGGAGCAGTACTTC
TRBV7-2	NA	TRBD1	TRBJ2-7	CASSLMNRGPYEQYF	TGTGCCAGCAGCTTGATGAACAGGGGGCCCTACGAGCAGTACTTC
TRBV6-1	NA	TRBD1	TRBJ1-6	CASSGQGRSSYNSPLHF	TGTGCCAGCAGTGGACAGGGACGGAGCTCCTATAATTCACCCCTCCACTTT
TRBV29-1	NA	NA	TRBJ1-4	CSVPTPGATNEKLFF	TGCAGCGTCCCGACCCCAGGGGCAACTAATGAAAAACTGTTTTTT
TRBV28	NA	NA	TRBJ2-1	CASSLFGQPYNEQFF	TGTGCCAGCAGTTTATTCGGACAACCCTACAATGAGCAGTTCTTC
TRBV5-1	NA	NA	TRBJ1-1	CASSLSARLNTEAFF	TGCGCCAGCAGCTTGTCTGCGAGGTTGAACACTGAAGCTTTCTTT
TRBV19	once	TRBD1	TRBJ1-1	CASSIRQGVYTEAFF	TGTGCCAGTAGTATTAGACAGGGGGTTTACACTGAAGCTTTCTTT
TRBV27	NA	NA	TRBJ2-7	CASSPLGLATSYEQYF	TGTGCCAGCAGTCCCCTTGGGCTAGCGACTTCCTACGAGCAGTACTTC
TRBV19	NA	NA	TRBJ2-5	CASSITAGVFETQYF	TGTGCCAGTAGTATAACGGCAGGGGTCTTTGAGACCCAGTACTTC
TRBV5-1	NA	TRBD1	TRBJ2-7	CASSVRTGGSYEQYF	TGCGCCAGCAGCGTCAGGACAGGGGGGTCCTACGAGCAGTACTTC
TRBV6-5	once	NA	TRBJ1-1	CASSYSGRPTHTEAFF	TGTGCCAGCAGTTACTCGGGCAGGCCGACGCACACTGAAGCTTTCTTT
TRBV18	NA	TRBD1	TRBJ2-7	CASSTATGREQYF	TGTGCCAGCTCAACCGCGACAGGGCGCGAGCAGTACTTC
TRBV19	NA	TRBD1	TRBJ1-3	CASSTPGQAGIGNTIYF	TGTGCCAGTAGTACACCGGGACAGGCTGGGATTGGAAACACCATATATTTT
TRBV6-5	NA	TRBD1	TRBJ1-2	CASSYTTGPTNYGYTF	TGTGCCAGCAGTTACACGACAGGGCCAACTAACTATGGCTACACCTTC
TRBV28	NA	NA	TRBJ1-4	CASSAGATEKLFF	TGTGCCAGCAGTGCGGGAGCTACAGAAAAACTGTTTTTT
TRBV7-3	many	NA	TRBJ1-2	CASSSPGENYGYTF	TGTGCCAGCAGCTCGCCGGGGGAGAACTATGGCTACACCTTC